This T cell receptor beta chain is drawn from a study of blood T cell repertoires in COVID-19. Study-wide context: Collection of acute and convalescent COVID-19 samples took place in the United States, Italy and Spain.

CDR3 length: 12 amino acids. With 0 bases removed from V and 8 bases from J, the gap between germline ends came to 7 bases. CDR1 and CDR2 from the germline V gene are SEHNR and FQNEAQ (reference sequence). In the source study's methods: It was from reference gene primer amplification that nucleated cell counts were estimated. Libraries were prepared by immunoSEQ multiplex PCR; TCRdb keeps only in-frame clonotypes and omits some of them. The V and J calls and clone size were taken over from that table, and D and trimming were inferred from the DNA. The table lists some 88,000 clones, about 91% of them singletons, with about 1.7% in the top ten.

The sequence was obtained from a human donor with active COVID-19. The donor label of this sample is uncertain. This sequence joins TRBV7-9 and TRBJ1-1, with D hard to call. Sequenced material: peripheral blood. The CDR3 sequence: CASSLAWAEAFF. The CDR3 DNA sequence: TGTGCCAGCAGCTTAGCATGGGCGGAAGCTTTCTTT. The full variable domain, in which reference TRBV7-9 and TRBJ1-1 provide the parts outside the CDR3, is DTGVSQNPRHKITKRGQNVTFRCDPISEHNRLYWYRQTLGQGPEFLTYFQNEAQLEKSRLLSDRFSAERPKGSFSTLEIQRTEQGDSAMYLCASSLAWAEAFFGQGTRLTVV.